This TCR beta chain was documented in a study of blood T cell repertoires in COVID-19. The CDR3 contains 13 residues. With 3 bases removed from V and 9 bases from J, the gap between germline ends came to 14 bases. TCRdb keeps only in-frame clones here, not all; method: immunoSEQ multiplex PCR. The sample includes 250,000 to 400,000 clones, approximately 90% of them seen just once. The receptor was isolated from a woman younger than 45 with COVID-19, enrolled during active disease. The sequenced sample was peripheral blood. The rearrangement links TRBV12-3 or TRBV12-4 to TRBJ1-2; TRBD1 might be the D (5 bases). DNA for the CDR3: TGTGCCAGCAGTTTCAGTGGGGCTTCCAGCTACACCTTC. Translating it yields CASSFSGASSYTF.